Listed below are T cell receptor beta chains from one sample, sequenced in a study of T cell responses to AZD1222 COVID-19 vaccine. Sequencing used immunoSEQ multiplex PCR; TCRdb keeps in-frame clones, though not all of them. The sample shows 110,000 to 150,000 clones, approximately 90% of them seen only once. The sample here was peripheral blood, taken on day 0 of AZD1222 vaccination. Receptors were obtained from an adult in good health. The CDR3 runs from the conserved cysteine through the conserved F or W. Fields, in order: V gene, CDR3 length, J gene, CDR3 protein.

TRBV6-5	15	TRBJ2-3	CASSYGPVGTDTQYF
TRBV5-6	18	TRBJ2-5	CASSLAGLASGSGETQYF
TRBV5-1	16	TRBJ2-5	CASSLGARMYQETQYF
TRBV18	19	TRBJ2-2	CASSIYGFTARQNTGELFF
TRBV5-1	17	TRBJ2-7	CASSRRSGAGGQNEQYF
TRBV6-1	15	TRBJ2-3	CASSELAGGPDTQYF
TRBV14	15	TRBJ1-2	CASSPGGRKNYGYTF
TRBV4-2	17	TRBJ1-6	CASSQEMVGTVNSPLHF
TRBV7-3	13	TRBJ2-5	CASSPDRGETQYF
TRBV4-1	15	TRBJ1-4	CASSQGDRAYPKLFF
TRBV6-5	14	TRBJ1-1	CASSYSQGNTEAFF
TRBV27	19	TRBJ2-7	CASRTQYSGTSGSSYEQYF
TRBV19	15	TRBJ1-2	CASSIRDTTNYGYTF
TRBV27	17	TRBJ1-5	CASSFRPVGGSNQPQHF
TRBV11-2	15	TRBJ1-2	CASSLVQAASHGYTF
TRBV20-1	11	TRBJ2-7	CSARDDYEQYF
TRBV2	13	TRBJ1-5	CASRGQGNQPQHF
TRBV7-6	15	TRBJ1-1	CASSLDVSGGTEAFF
TRBV30	12	TRBJ1-2	CAWSRGDGGYTF
TRBV7-2	16	TRBJ2-1	CASSLAGGASYNEQFF
TRBV6-5	14	TRBJ1-1	CASRWDRGRTEAFF
TRBV15	14	TRBJ1-4	CATSRDLGGEKLFF
TRBV29-1	12	TRBJ2-7	CSVAQGGREQYF